The rows below give T cell receptor beta chains drawn from one sample of a study of T cells in Graves' hyperthyroidism and ophthalmopathy. From the multiplex PCR reads, TCRdb called clonotypes with MiXCR, one entry per CDR3 protein. Among a few hundred thousand distinct CDR3 sequences listed, 16% were seen once. The sample comprised blood. These receptor sequences come from a woman aged 40 to 50 with Graves' ophthalmopathy. The CDR3 runs from the conserved cysteine through the conserved F or W. The order of the fields is D gene, V gene, J gene, clone size, CDR3 protein, CDR3 DNA. D genes are given only for firm matches. Some rows have no size entry. The others give once, few or many, or a class for an expanded clone.

>-|TRBV10-1|TRBJ2-1|-
CASSEIQVSNEQFF
TGCGCCAGCAGTGAGATTCAGGTGTCGAATGAGCAGTTCTTC
>-|TRBV11-2|TRBJ2-5|few
CASKPPDSSQETQYF
TGTGCCAGCAAACCCCCGGACAGCTCCCAAGAGACCCAGTACTTC
>-|TRBV2|TRBJ1-4|many
CASSIAPGSGEKLFF
TGTGCCAGCAGCATTGCTCCAGGCTCGGGTGAAAAACTGTTTTTT
>-|TRBV18|TRBJ1-1|few
CASSPNQASSMNTEAFF
TGTGCCAGCTCACCAAATCAGGCTTCGTCAATGAACACTGAAGCTTTCTTT
>TRBD1|TRBV5-5|TRBJ1-6|many
CASSWDSDNSPLHF
TGTGCCAGCAGCTGGGACAGCGATAATTCACCCCTCCACTTT
>-|TRBV27|TRBJ2-3|-
CASSLTGFGDTQYF
TGTGCCAGCAGTTTAACAGGGTTCGGAGATACGCAGTATTTT
>TRBD2|TRBV10-3|TRBJ2-3|-
CASREAGGPINTQYF
TGTGCCTCCAGAGAAGCGGGAGGGCCAATAAATACGCAGTATTTT
>-|TRBV28|TRBJ2-1|many
CASSESLRSSYNEQFF
TGTGCCAGCAGCGAGAGTCTCAGGAGCTCCTACAATGAGCAGTTCTTC
>TRBD2|TRBV19|TRBJ2-1|-
CASSIRTSGGRNEQFF
TGTGCCAGTAGTATCAGGACTAGCGGGGGGCGCAATGAGCAGTTCTTC
>TRBD1|TRBV6-1|TRBJ1-3|-
CASSDWQGARVNTIYF
TGTGCCAGCAGTGACTGGCAGGGGGCTCGGGTAAACACCATATATTTT
>TRBD1|TRBV2|TRBJ1-1|many
CASSPGTGRSGTTEAFF
TGTGCCAGCAGTCCCGGGACAGGGAGGTCGGGGACCACTGAAGCTTTCTTT
>TRBD1|TRBV27|TRBJ1-1|many
CASRKGQEAFF
TGTGCCAGCAGAAAGGGACAGGAAGCTTTCTTT
>-|TRBV10-2|TRBJ2-2|-
CASSFFRRETMGSPGELFF
TGCGCCAGCAGTTTCTTTCGTCGAGAGACGATGGGGTCACCCGGGGAGCTGTTTTTT
>TRBD2|TRBV2|TRBJ2-1|-
CASKKTSGADIEQFF
TGTGCCAGCAAAAAGACTAGCGGGGCGGACATTGAGCAGTTCTTC
>TRBD1|TRBV10-3|TRBJ2-7|few
CAIWGQGAYEQYF
TGTGCCATCTGGGGACAGGGGGCCTACGAGCAGTACTTC
>-|TRBV2|TRBJ1-1|many
CASSVPPRAAFF
TGTGCCAGCAGTGTCCCGCCTCGAGCAGCTTTCTTT
>-|TRBV24-1|TRBJ1-1|few
CATSDTGNTEAFF
TGTGCCACCAGTGATACGGGGAACACTGAAGCTTTCTTT
>-|TRBV9|TRBJ2-3|-
CASSVRLTGTDTQYF
TGTGCCAGCAGCGTAAGGCTGACGGGCACAGATACGCAGTATTTT
>TRBD1|TRBV11-3|TRBJ2-2|-
CASSFRDRGTGELFF
TGTGCCAGCAGCTTCCGGGACAGGGGAACCGGGGAGCTGTTTTTT
>TRBD1|TRBV12-3/TRBV12-4|TRBJ1-5|few
CASSERQGNQPQHF
TGTGCCAGCAGCGAGAGACAGGGGAATCAGCCCCAGCATTTT
>-|TRBV28|TRBJ2-7|few
CASSAGISQGSLEQYF
TGTGCCAGCAGCGCGGGAATATCACAGGGATCCCTCGAGCAGTACTTC
>-|TRBV30|TRBJ1-3|-
CAWTSGAGNTIYF
TGTGCCTGGACTTCCGGGGCGGGAAACACCATATATTTT
>TRBD2|TRBV27|TRBJ2-1|-
CASRLAGGEQFF
TGTGCCAGCCGACTAGCGGGAGGTGAGCAGTTCTTC
>-|TRBV28|TRBJ2-1|few
CASSFSAAFYNEQFF
TGTGCCAGCAGTTTCTCAGCGGCCTTCTACAATGAGCAGTTCTTC
>-|TRBV5-1|TRBJ1-1|many
CASSPPFPRARGTEAFF
TGCGCCAGCAGCCCGCCATTCCCCCGGGCACGGGGAACTGAAGCTTTCTTT
>TRBD1|TRBV7-9|TRBJ2-7|many
CASSVKPGQGANEQYF
TGTGCCAGCAGCGTGAAACCGGGACAGGGAGCGAACGAGCAGTACTTC
>TRBD1|TRBV9|TRBJ2-7|-
CASSSGFLGTGGSEQYF
TGTGCCAGCAGCTCTGGTTTCTTGGGGACAGGGGGTAGCGAGCAGTACTTC
>-|TRBV11-3|TRBJ2-7|few
CATNWAYEQYF
TGTGCCACCAACTGGGCTTACGAGCAGTACTTC